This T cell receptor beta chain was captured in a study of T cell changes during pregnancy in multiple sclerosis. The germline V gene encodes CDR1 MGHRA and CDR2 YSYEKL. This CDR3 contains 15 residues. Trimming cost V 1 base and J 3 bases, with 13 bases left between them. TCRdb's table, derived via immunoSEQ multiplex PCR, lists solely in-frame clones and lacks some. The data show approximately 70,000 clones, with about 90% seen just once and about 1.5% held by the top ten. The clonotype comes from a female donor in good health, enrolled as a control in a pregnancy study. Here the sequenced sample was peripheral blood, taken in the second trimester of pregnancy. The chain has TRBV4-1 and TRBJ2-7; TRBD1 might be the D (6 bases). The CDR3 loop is CASSQVKAGDYEQYF. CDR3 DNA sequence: TGCGCCAGCAGCCAAGTAAAAGCAGGGGACTACGAGCAGTACTTC.